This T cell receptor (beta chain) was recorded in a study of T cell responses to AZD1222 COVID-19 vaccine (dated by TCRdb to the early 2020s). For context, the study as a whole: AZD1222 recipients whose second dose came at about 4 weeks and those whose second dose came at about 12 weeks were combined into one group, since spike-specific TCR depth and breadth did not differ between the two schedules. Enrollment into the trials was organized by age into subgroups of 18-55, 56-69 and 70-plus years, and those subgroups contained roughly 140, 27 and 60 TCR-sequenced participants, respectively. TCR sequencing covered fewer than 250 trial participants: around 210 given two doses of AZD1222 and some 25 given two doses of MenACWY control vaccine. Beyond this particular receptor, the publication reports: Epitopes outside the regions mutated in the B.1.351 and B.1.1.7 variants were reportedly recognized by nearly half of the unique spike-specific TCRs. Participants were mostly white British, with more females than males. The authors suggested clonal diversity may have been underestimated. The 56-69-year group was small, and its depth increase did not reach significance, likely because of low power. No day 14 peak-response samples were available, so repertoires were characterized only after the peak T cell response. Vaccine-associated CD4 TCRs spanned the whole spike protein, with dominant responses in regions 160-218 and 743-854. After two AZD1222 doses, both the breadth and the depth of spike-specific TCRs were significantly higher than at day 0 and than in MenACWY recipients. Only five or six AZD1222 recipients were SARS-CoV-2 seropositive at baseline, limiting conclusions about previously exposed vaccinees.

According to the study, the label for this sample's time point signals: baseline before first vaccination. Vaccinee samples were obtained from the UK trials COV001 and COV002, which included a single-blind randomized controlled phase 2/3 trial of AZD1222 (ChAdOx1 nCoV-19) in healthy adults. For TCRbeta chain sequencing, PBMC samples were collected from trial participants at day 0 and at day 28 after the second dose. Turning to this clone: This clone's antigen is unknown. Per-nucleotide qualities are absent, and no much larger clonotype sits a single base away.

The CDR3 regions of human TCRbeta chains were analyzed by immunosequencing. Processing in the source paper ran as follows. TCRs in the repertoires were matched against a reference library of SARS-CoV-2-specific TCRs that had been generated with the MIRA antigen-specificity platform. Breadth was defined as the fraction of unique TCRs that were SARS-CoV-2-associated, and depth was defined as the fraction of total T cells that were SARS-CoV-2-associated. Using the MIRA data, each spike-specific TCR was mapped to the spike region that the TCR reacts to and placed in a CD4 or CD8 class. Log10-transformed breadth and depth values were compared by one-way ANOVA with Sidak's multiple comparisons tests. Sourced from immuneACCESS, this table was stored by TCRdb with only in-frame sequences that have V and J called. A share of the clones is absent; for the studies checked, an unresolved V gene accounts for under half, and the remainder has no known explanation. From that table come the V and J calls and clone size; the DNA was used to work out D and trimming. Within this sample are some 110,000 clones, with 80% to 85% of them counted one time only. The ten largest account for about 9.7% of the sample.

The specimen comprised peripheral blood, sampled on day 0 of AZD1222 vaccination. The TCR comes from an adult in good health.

The CDR3 loop reads CASSLRTSGRARDYNEQFF. At the DNA level, the sequence is TGTGCCAGCAGCTTGAGGACTAGCGGGAGGGCGAGGGACTACAATGAGCAGTTCTTC. The chain is encoded by TRBV5-4 joined to TRBJ2-1, with 15 middle bases fitting TRBD2. V loses 1 base at its end and J loses 3 bases; junction bases beyond the gene matches: 8. Reading the germline V gene (reference sequence) gives CDR1 SGHNT and CDR2 YYREEE. From its cysteine to its phenylalanine, the CDR3 spans 19 amino acids. Left in the record is the CDR3 DNA by itself, 57 bases read in frame from the first base. Extended through the reference TRBV5-4 and TRBJ2-1 proteins, this CDR3 yields the full variable domain: ETGVTQSPTHLIKTRGQQVTLRCSSQSGHNTVSWYQQALGQGPQFIFQYYREEENGRGNFPPRFSGLQFPNYSSELNVNALELDDSALYLCASSLRTSGRARDYNEQFFGPGTRLTVL.